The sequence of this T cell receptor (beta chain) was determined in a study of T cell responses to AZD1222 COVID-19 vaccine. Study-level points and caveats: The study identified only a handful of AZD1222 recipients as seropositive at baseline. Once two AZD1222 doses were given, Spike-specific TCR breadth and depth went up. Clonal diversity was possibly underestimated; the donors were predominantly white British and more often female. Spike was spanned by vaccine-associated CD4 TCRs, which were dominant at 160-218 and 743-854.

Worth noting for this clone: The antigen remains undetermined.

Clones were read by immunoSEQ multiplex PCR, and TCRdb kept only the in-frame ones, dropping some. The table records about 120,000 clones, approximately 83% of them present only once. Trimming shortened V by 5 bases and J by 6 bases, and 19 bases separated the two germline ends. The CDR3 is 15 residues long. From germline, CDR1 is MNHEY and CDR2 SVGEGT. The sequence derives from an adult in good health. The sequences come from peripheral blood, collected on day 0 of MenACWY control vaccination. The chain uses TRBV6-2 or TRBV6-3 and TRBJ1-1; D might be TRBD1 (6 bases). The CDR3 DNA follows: TGTGCCAGCAGTCAACAGGGAAATCTAGTCTCTGAAGCTTTCTTT. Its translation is CASSQQGNLVSEAFF.